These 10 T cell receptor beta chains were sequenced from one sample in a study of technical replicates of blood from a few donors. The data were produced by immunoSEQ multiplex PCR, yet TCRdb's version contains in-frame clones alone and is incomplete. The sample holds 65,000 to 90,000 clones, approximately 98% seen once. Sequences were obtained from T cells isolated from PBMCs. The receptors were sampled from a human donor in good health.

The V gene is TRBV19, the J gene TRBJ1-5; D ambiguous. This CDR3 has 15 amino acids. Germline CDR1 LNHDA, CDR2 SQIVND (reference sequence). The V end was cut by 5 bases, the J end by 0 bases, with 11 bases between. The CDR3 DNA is TGTGCCAGTAGTGAACGGGAAACTAGCAATCAGCCCCAGCATTTT. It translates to CASSERETSNQPQHF. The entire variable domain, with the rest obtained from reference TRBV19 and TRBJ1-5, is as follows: DGGITQSPKYLFRKEGQNVTLSCEQNLNHDAMYWYRQDPGQGLRLIYYSQIVNDFQKGDIAEGYSVSREKKESFPLTVTSAQKNPTAFYLCASSERETSNQPQHFGDGTRLSIL.

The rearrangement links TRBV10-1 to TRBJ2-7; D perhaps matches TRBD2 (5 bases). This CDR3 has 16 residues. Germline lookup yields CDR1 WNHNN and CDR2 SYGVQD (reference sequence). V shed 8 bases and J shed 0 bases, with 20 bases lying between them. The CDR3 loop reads CASYRGEGLGSYEQYF. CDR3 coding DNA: TGCGCCAGCTATCGCGGAGAAGGACTGGGCTCCTACGAGCAGTACTTC.

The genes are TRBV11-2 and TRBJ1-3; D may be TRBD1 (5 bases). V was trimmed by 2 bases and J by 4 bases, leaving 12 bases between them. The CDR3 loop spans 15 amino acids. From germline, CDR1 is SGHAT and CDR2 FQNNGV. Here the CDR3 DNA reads TGTGCCAGCAGCTTATCCGGCGGGACGGGAAACACCATATATTTT. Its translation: CASSLSGGTGNTIYF. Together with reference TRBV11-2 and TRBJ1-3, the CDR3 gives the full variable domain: EAGVAQSPRYKIIEKRQSVAFWCNPISGHATLYWYQQILGQGPKLLIQFQNNGVVDDSQLPKDRFSAERLKGVDSTLKIQPAKLEDSAVYLCASSLSGGTGNTIYFGEGSWLTVV.

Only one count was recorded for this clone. The CDR3 sequence is CASSQEGRYEQYF. The CDR3 DNA reads TGTGCCAGCAGCCAAGAGGGCCGATACGAGCAGTACTTC. The gene calls are TRBV14 and TRBJ2-7; no firm D call. Looked up from germline, CDR1 is SGHDN and CDR2 is FVKESK. V lost 0 bases to trimming and J lost 4 bases, with 7 bases between them. The CDR3 covers 13 residues.

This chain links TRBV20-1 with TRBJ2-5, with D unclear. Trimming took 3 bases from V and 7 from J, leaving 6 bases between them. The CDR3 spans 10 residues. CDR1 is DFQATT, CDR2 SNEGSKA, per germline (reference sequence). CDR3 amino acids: CSASVATQYF. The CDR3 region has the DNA TGCAGTGCTAGTGTGGCGACCCAGTACTTC.

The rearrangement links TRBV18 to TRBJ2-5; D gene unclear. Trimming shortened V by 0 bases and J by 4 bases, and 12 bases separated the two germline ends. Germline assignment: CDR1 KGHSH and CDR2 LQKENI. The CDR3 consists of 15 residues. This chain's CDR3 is CASSPPNQLTETQYF. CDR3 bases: TGTGCCAGCTCACCACCTAATCAGTTAACAGAGACCCAGTACTTC.

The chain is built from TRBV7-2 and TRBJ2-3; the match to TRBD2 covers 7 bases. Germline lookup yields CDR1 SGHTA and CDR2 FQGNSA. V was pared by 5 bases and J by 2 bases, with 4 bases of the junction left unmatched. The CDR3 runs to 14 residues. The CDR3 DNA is TGTGCCAGCAGCCGACTAGCAGACACAGATACGCAGTATTTT. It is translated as CASSRLADTDTQYF.

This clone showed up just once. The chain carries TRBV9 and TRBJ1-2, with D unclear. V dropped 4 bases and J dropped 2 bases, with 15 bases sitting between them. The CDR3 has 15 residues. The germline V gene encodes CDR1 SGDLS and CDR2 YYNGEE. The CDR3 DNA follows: TGTGCCAGCAGCTCCCCCCGGACGGGAAACTATGGCTACACCTTC. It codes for CASSSPRTGNYGYTF.

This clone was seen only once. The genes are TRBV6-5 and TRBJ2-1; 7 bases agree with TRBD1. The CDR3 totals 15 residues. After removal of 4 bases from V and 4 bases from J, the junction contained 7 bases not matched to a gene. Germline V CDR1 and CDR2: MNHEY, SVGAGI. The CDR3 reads CASSFRGSPYNEQFF. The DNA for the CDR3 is TGTGCCAGCAGTTTCAGGGGGTCCCCGTACAATGAGCAGTTCTTC.

The CDR3 here is CASSLIPGVNTGELFF. The DNA for the CDR3 is TGTGCCAGCAGCTTAATTCCAGGGGTGAACACCGGGGAGCTGTTTTTT. The J gene is TRBJ2-2, the V gene TRBV7-9; D perhaps matches TRBD1 (6 bases). Trimming took off 2 bases at V and 1 base at J, with 11 bases between the two ends. The CDR3 has 16 residues. The germline V gene has CDR1 SEHNR and CDR2 FQNEAQ (reference sequence).